This T cell receptor beta chain is drawn from a study of T cells in Graves' hyperthyroidism and ophthalmopathy. Details on this clonotype: What it recognizes is unknown.

PBMCs were obtained from 10 ml fresh peripheral blood. The CDR3 sequence is 15 residues long. J gave up 4 bases and V 5 bases, and 4 bases lay outside the gene matches. Germline assignment: CDR1 MNHNS and CDR2 SASEGT. Regarding the study as a whole: In blood, most of the thyroid clonotypes expanded above 0.001 were also present.

RNA transcripts gave rise to amplified TCR beta CDR3 regions. In the first-round RT-PCR of the TCR CDR3, the HTBI primer set was used. TCRdb re-derived calls from the multiplex PCR reads in MiXCR, one entry per CDR3 protein. The table lists 300,000 or so distinct CDR3 sequences, about 20% of them singletons. This TCR was sampled from a woman between 45 and 65 years old with Graves' hyperthyroidism. Source material: blood. The rearrangement uses TRBV6-1 and TRBJ2-1; 11 positions match TRBD2. The CDR3, as DNA: TGTGCCAGCAGTAAGCTAGCGGGGGGATACAATGAGCAGTTCTTC. Protein sequence: CASSKLAGGYNEQFF.